This T cell receptor beta chain was recorded in a study of cytomegalovirus exposure and HLA in healthy donors. Primers included in the PCR were 60 Vbeta and 13 Jbeta primers. The assay was immunoSEQ multiplex PCR, and TCRdb's table has in-frame clones only and misses some. The table has about 200,000 clones, around 77% seen once. Sequencing input: PBMCs. The receptor's source is a woman aged 25 to 39 in good health and CMV-seronegative.

This chain's CDR3 is CASARGGETQYF. CDR3 in DNA: TGTGCCAGCGCGCGGGGTGGAGAGACCCAGTACTTC. The chain joins TRBV6-1 to TRBJ2-5, with a weak D call TRBD2 (6 bases). The length of the CDR3 is 12 residues. Germline CDR1 reads MNHNS; CDR2 reads SASEGT. Between the trimmed V and J ends, which lost 8 bases and 4 bases, there was a span of 11 bases.